This T cell receptor beta chain was observed in a study of CD8+CD57+ T cells in acquired aplastic anemia. General study points: Patients had around 30 CD8+ CDR3 sequences in common with controls (the shared set). Significance was not reached for CD8+ Simpson's diversity between patients and controls.

This clonotype was counted ten times or more. The antigen remains undetermined. Sequencing involved patients with CD8+CD57+ cell expansion previously shown by flow cytometry. Each patient gave a blood sample that was collected before any therapy had been received. This CDR3 has 13 amino acids. V shed 3 bases, J shed 8 bases, and the junction held 5 bases outside the gene matches. Genomic DNA templated the TCR beta VDJ and CDR3 profiling. TCRdb used MiXCR to reprocess the reads, holding one entry per CDR3 protein. The data hold under 200,000 distinct CDR3 sequences, with around 48% observed a single time.

This chain uses TRBV12-3 or TRBV12-4 with TRBJ2-3; TRBD1 agrees at 7 bases. Sequencing was performed on sorted CD4+, CD8+, or CD8+CD57+ T cells (not recorded which) from PBMCs. The TCR originated in a human donor with aplastic anemia. The DNA of the CDR3 is TGTGCCAGCAGTTTCGCGACAGGGCGTACGCAGTATTTT. Amino acid sequence: CASSFATGRTQYF.